This T cell receptor beta chain emerged from a study of monozygotic twins with inflammatory bowel disease. Points from the study as a whole: There was no way to distinguish the different T cell subtypes.

TCRdb re-analyzed the 5' RACE reads; it lists each CDR3 protein once, without DNA. The data include 400,000 to 500,000 distinct CDR3 sequences; the top ten clones carry around 2.3%. On this clonotype: Its antigen is unknown.

The germline CDR1 and CDR2 sequences are MNHEY and SMNVEV (reference sequence). The CDR3 loop spans 15 amino acids. Sequenced input: blood. The source of this sequence is a human donor with ulcerative colitis or Crohn's disease, or a healthy co-twin of an affected twin (not recorded which). This chain joins TRBV27 and TRBJ2-7; TCRdb's D call of TRBD1 is untestable without DNA. CDR3 region: CASSFRDRGSYEQYF.